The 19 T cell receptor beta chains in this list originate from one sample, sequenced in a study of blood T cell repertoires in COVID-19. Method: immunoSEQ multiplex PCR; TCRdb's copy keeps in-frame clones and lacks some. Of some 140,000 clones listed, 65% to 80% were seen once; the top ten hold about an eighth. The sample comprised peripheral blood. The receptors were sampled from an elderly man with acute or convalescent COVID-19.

The DNA of the CDR3 is TGTGCCAGCATCCAGGGGGCGGGGTATGGCTACACCTTC. It specifies CASIQGAGYGYTF. This chain connects TRBV6-6 to TRBJ1-2; 8 bases line up with TRBD1. Germline CDR1 is MNHNY and CDR2 is SVGAGI (reference sequence). With V trimmed by 7 bases and J by 5 bases, 6 bases remained unmatched. CDR3 length equals 13 residues.

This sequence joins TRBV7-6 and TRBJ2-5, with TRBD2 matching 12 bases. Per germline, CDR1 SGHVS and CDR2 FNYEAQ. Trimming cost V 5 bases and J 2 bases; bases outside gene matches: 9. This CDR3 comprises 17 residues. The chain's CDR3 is CASSPSGGGVSQETQYF. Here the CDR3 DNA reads TGTGCCAGCAGCCCTAGCGGGGGGGGCGTCTCACAAGAGACCCAGTACTTC. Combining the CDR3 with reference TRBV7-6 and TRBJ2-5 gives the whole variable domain GAGVSQSPRYKVTKRGQDVALRCDPISGHVSLYWYRQALGQGPEFLTYFNYEAQQDKSGLPNDRFSAERPEGSISTLTIQRTEQRDSAMYRCASSPSGGGVSQETQYFGPGTRLLVL.

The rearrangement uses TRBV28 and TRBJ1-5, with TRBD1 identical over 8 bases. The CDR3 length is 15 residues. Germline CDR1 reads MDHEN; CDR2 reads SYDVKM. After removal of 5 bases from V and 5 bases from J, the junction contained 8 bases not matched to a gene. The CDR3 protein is CASSPTDRGDQPQHF. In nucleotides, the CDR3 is TGTGCCAGCAGTCCCACAGACAGGGGAGATCAGCCCCAGCATTTT.

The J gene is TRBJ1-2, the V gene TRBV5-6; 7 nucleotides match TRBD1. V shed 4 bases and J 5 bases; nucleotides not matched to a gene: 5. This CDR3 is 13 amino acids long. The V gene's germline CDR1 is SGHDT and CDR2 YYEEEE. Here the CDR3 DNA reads TGTGCCAGCAGCCCGGGGACAGCATATGGCTACACCTTC. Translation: CASSPGTAYGYTF.

CDR3 loop: CASSLDRRRANEKLFF. As DNA, the CDR3 is TGTGCCAGCAGCTTAGATCGCAGGAGGGCTAATGAAAAACTGTTTTTT. The chain couples TRBV7-8 to TRBJ1-4; D is uncertain. Trimming removed 1 base at V and 3 bases at J, with 12 bases between. Germline loops: CDR1 SGHVS, CDR2 FQNEAQ. There are 16 residues in the CDR3. Drawing the rest from reference TRBV7-8 and TRBJ1-4, the complete variable domain is GAGVSQSPRYKVAKRGQDVALRCDPISGHVSLFWYQQALGQGPEFLTYFQNEAQLDKSGLPSDRFFAERPEGSVSTLKIQRTQQEDSAVYLCASSLDRRRANEKLFFGSGTQLSVL.

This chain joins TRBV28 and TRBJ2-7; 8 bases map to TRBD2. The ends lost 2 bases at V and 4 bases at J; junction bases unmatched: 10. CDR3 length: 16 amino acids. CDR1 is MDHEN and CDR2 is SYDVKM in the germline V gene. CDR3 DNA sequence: TGTGCCAGCAGTTTACGTCCCGGGGGGGGCCGGTACGAGCAGTACTTC. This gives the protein CASSLRPGGGRYEQYF.

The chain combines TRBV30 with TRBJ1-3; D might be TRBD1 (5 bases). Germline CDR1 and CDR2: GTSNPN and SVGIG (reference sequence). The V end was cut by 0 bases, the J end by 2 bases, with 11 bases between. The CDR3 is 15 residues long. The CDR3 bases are TGTGCCTGGAGTGTAACGGCAGGGCCTGGAAACACCATATATTTT. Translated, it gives CAWSVTAGPGNTIYF.

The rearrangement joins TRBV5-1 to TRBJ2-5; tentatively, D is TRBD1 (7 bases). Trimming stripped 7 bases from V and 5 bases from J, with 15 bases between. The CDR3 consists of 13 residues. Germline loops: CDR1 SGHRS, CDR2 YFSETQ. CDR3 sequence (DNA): TGCGCCAGCGGAAACAGGGGAGGTGAGACCCAGTACTTC. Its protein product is CASGNRGGETQYF.

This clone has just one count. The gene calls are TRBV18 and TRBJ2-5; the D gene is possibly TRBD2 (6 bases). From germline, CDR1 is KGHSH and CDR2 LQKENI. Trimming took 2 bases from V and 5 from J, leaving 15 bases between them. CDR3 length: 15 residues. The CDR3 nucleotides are TGTGCCAGCTCACCAAGCGCGGAGGGGACGGAGACCCAGTACTTC. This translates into CASSPSAEGTETQYF.

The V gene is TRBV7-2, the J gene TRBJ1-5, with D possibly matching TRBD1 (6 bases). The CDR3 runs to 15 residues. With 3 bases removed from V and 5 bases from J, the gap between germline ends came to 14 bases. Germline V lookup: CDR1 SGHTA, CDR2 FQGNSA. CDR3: CASSLDRWKHQPQHF. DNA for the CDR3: TGTGCCAGCAGCTTGGACAGATGGAAGCATCAGCCCCAGCATTTT.

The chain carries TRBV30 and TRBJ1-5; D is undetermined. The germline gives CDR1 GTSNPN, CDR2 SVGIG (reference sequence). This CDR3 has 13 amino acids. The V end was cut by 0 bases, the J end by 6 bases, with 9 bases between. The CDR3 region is CAWSVKTGQPQHF. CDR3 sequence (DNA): TGTGCCTGGAGTGTAAAGACGGGTCAGCCCCAGCATTTT.

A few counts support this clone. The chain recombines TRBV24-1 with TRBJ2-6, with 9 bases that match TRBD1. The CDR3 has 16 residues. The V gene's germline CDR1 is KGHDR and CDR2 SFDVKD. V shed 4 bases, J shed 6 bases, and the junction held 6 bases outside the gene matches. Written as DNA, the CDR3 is TGTGCCACCAGTGACCCCCGGACAGGGGAGGCCAACGTCCTGACTTTC. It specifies CATSDPRTGEANVLTF.

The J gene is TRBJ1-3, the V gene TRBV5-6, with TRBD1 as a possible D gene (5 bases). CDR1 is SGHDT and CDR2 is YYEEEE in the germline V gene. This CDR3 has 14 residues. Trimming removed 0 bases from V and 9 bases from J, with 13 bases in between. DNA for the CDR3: TGTGCCAGCAGCTTGGGGCAGACGACAGCCACCATATATTTT. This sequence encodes CASSLGQTTATIYF.

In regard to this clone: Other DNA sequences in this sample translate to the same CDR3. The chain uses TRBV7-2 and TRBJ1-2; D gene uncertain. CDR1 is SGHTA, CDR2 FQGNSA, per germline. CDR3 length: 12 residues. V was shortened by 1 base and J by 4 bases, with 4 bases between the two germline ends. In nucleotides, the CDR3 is TGTGCCAGCAGCTTAGTCTCCTATGGCTACACCTTC. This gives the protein CASSLVSYGYTF.

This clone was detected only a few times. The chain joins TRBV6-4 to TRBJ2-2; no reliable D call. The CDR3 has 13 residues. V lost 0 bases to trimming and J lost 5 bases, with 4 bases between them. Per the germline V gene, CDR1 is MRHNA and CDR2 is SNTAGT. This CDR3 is CASSDSATGELFF. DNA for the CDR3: TGTGCCAGCAGTGACTCGGCTACCGGGGAGCTGTTTTTT.

The CDR3 loop reads CASSQEGGDRSEAFF. CDR3 bases: TGCGCCAGCAGCCAAGAAGGAGGGGATCGGAGTGAAGCTTTCTTT. The chain recombines TRBV4-1 with TRBJ1-1; tentative D call: TRBD1 (5 bases). The CDR3 consists of 15 residues. V gave up 0 bases and J gave up 7 bases, with 15 bases separating them. Germline lookup yields CDR1 MGHRA and CDR2 YSYEKL.

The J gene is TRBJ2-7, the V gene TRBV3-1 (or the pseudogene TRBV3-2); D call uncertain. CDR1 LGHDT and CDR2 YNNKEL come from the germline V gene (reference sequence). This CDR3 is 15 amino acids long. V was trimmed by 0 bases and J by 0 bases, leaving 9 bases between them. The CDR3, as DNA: TGTGCCAGCAGCCAAGATTTCGAGGACTCCTACGAGCAGTACTTC. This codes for CASSQDFEDSYEQYF.

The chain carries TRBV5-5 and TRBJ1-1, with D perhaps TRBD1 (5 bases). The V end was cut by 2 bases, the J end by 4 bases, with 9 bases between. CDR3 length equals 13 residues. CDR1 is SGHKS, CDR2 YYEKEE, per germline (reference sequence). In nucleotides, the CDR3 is TGTGCCAGCAGCTTAGGGGTGGGCACTGAAGCTTTCTTT. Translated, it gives CASSLGVGTEAFF.

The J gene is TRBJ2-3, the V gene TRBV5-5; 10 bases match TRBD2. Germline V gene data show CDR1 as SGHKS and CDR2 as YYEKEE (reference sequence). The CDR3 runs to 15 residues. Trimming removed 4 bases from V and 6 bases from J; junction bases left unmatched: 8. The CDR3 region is CASSQSLAGVDTQYF. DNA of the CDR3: TGTGCCAGCAGCCAAAGTCTAGCGGGGGTGGATACGCAGTATTTT.